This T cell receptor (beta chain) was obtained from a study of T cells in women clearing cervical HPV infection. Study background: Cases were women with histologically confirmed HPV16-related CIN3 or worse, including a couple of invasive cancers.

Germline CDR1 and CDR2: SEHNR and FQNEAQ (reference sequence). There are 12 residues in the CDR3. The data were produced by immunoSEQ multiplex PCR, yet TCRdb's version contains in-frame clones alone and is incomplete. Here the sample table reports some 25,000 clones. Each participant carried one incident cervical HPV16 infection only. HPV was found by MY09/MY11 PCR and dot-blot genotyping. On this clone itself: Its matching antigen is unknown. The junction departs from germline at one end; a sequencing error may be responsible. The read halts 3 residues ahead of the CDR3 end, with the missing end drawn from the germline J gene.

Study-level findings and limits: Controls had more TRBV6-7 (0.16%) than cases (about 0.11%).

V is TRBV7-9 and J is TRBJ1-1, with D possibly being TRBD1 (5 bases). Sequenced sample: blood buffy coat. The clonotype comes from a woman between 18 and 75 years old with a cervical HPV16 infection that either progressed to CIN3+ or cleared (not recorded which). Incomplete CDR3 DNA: TGTGCCAGCAGCCTCCTGGGGACTGAC. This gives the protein CASSLLGTD. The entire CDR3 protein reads CASSLLGTDAFF.